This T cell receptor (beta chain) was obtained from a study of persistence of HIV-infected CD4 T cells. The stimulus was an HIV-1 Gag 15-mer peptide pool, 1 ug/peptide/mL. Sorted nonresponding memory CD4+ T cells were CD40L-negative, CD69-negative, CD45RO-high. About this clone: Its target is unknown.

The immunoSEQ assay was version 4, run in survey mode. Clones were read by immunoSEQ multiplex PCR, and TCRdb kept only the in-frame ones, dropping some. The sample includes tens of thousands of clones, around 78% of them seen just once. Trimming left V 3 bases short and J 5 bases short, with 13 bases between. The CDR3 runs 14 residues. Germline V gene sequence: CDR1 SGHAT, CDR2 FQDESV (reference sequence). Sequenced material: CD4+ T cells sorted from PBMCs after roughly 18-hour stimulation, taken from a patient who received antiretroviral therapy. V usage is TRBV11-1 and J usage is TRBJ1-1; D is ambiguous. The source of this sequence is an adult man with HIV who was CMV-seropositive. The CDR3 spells CASSLRALRTEAFF. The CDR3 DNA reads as TGTGCCAGCAGCTTGAGGGCATTAAGGACTGAAGCTTTCTTT.